These 24 T cell receptor beta chains share one sample of origin, sequenced in a study of OX40 agonist ivuxolimab in advanced cancers. Repertoires were generated with immunoSEQ multiplex PCR, while TCRdb's copy carries only in-frame clones and drops some. The sample comprises some 150,000 clones, about nine tenths of which are singletons, and around 0.99% rests with the top ten. Sequencing used CD4+ or CD8+ T cells sorted from blood, obtained in a trial of the OX40 agonist ivuxolimab. These TCRs come from an adult with an advanced solid tumor such as melanoma, head and neck, liver or kidney cancer.

The chain carries TRBV6-6 and TRBJ1-2, with 7 bases matching TRBD1. The CDR3 has 14 amino acids. V shed 7 bases, J shed 5 bases, and the junction held 10 bases outside the gene matches. Germline values: CDR1 MNHNY, CDR2 SVGAGI (reference sequence). The chain's CDR3 is CASTRTGEGYGYTF. The DNA of the CDR3 is TGTGCCAGCACTCGGACAGGAGAAGGTTATGGCTACACCTTC.

The sample holds one count of this clone. The gene calls are TRBV5-5 and TRBJ2-1; no clear D gene. This CDR3 is built from 13 residues. The V and J ends lost 4 bases and 6 bases respectively, with 11 bases between them. Germline CDR1 and CDR2: SGHKS and YYEKEE (reference sequence). DNA of the CDR3: TGTGCCAGCAGCCCTGAACATCCCAATGAGCAGTTCTTC. It codes for CASSPEHPNEQFF.

The chain is built from TRBV29-1 and TRBJ2-3, with D uncertain. The CDR3 runs 13 residues. The germline V and J ends were trimmed by 6 bases and 0 bases, with 10 bases remaining between them. Germline lookup yields CDR1 SQVTM and CDR2 ANQGSEA. The CDR3 protein is CSVAGASTDTQYF. The CDR3 DNA follows: TGCAGCGTCGCCGGTGCTAGCACAGATACGCAGTATTTT.

The chain uses TRBV27 and TRBJ1-2; the D is unclear. CDR1 and CDR2 (germline): MNHEY, SMNVEV (reference sequence). Trimming took off 2 bases at V and 6 bases at J, with 10 bases between the two ends. The CDR3 contains 13 residues. In DNA, the CDR3 is TGTGCCAGCAGTTTAAGGGCTGGGGATGGCTACACCTTC. Translation: CASSLRAGDGYTF.

The chain links TRBV30 to TRBJ2-3; D gene uncertain. The V gene lost 1 base and the J gene lost 6 bases, with 5 bases spanning the gap. The germline V gene encodes CDR1 GTSNPN and CDR2 SVGIG (reference sequence). CDR3 length equals 11 residues. In DNA, the CDR3 is TGTGCCTGGAGTGAAGGTGATACGCAGTATTTT. Encoded protein: CAWSEGDTQYF.

The chain is built from TRBV28 and TRBJ1-2, with unresolved D. CDR1 and CDR2 (germline): MDHEN, SYDVKM. V lost 4 bases to trimming and J lost 3 bases, with 6 bases between them. The CDR3 totals 12 residues. The CDR3: CASSSWDYGYTF. The DNA of the CDR3 is TGTGCCAGCAGTTCGTGGGACTATGGCTACACCTTC.

The V and J genes are TRBV5-1 and TRBJ2-1; tentatively, D is TRBD1 or TRBD2 (5 bases each). The CDR3 loop spans 12 amino acids. The ends were cut back, 6 bases at V and 10 bases at J, with 14 bases in the middle. Germline V lookup: CDR1 SGHRS, CDR2 YFSETQ. CDR3 DNA sequence: TGCGCCAGCAATCTGGGACCGGGAGAGCAGTTCTTC. Translation gives CASNLGPGEQFF. Full variable domain (remainder filled in from reference TRBV5-1 and TRBJ2-1): KAGVTQTPRYLIKTRGQQVTLSCSPISGHRSVSWYQQTPGQGLQFLFEYFSETQRNKGNFPGRFSGRQFSNSRSEMNVSTLELGDSALYLCASNLGPGEQFFGPGTRLTVL.

J is TRBJ1-1 and V is TRBV28; D might be TRBD1 (5 bases). This CDR3 spans 12 amino acids. Germline CDR1 is MDHEN and CDR2 is SYDVKM. V lost 8 bases to trimming and J lost 5 bases, with 12 bases between them. CDR3 bases: TGTGCCAGCCAAGCGGGGCTTACTGAAGCTTTCTTT. This encodes CASQAGLTEAFF.

The count of this clone is one. The rearrangement joins TRBV6-5 to TRBJ2-7; 11 positions match TRBD2. Trimming removed 5 bases from V and 5 bases from J; junction bases left unmatched: 8. This CDR3 spans 15 amino acids. CDR1 is MNHEY, CDR2 SVGAGI, per germline. CDR3 loop: CASSLLLAGENEQYF. The CDR3 DNA reads TGTGCCAGCAGTCTCCTACTAGCGGGAGAGAACGAGCAGTACTTC.

This clone has only one observation. The chain has TRBV19 and TRBJ2-1; 7 nucleotides line up with TRBD2. Germline V lookup: CDR1 LNHDA, CDR2 SQIVND (reference sequence). The CDR3 has 17 residues. J gave up 4 bases and V 0 bases, and 9 bases lay outside the gene matches. The CDR3 sequence is CASSIDNWGGTYNEQFF. DNA for the CDR3: TGTGCCAGTAGTATAGATAATTGGGGGGGAACATACAATGAGCAGTTCTTC.

V is TRBV14 and J is TRBJ1-1; D remains unclear. Germline assignment: CDR1 SGHDN and CDR2 FVKESK. Between the trimmed V and J ends, which lost 1 base and 7 bases, there was a span of 10 bases. The CDR3 is 13 amino acids. Here the CDR3 reads CASSQATNGEAFF. CDR3 sequence (DNA): TGTGCCAGCAGCCAAGCCACCAACGGTGAAGCTTTCTTT.

The rearrangement joins TRBV2 to TRBJ1-1; D gene uncertain. Germline V lookup: CDR1 SNHLY, CDR2 FYNNEI. CDR3 size: 12 residues. The germline V and J ends were trimmed by 1 base and 8 bases, with 8 bases remaining between them. The CDR3 DNA follows: TGTGCCAGCAGTGAAGGCTCAATCGAAGCTTTCTTT. Its translation: CASSEGSIEAFF.

The CDR3 here is CASSPPRDYTEAFF. CDR3 DNA sequence: TGTGCCAGCAGCCCGCCCAGGGACTACACTGAAGCTTTCTTT. The V call is TRBV28, the J call TRBJ1-1; D is perhaps TRBD1 (5 bases). Germline V lookup: CDR1 MDHEN, CDR2 SYDVKM. The CDR3 length is 14 residues. Deletions cut 6 bases from V and 3 bases from J, with 14 bases between.

The chain has TRBV5-4 and TRBJ2-3; TRBD2 matches 10 bases. V lost 4 bases and J lost 0; bases outside the gene matches: 11. The CDR3 is 18 amino acids. Germline V gene data show CDR1 as SGHNT and CDR2 as YYREEE (reference sequence). CDR3 DNA: TGTGCCAGCAGCAGACCCGGGACTAGCGATCCTAGCACAGATACGCAGTATTTT. This translates into CASSRPGTSDPSTDTQYF.

This clone was counted between two and nine times. The chain joins TRBV11-2 to TRBJ1-2; TRBD1 matches 9 bases. V lost 2 bases, J lost 3 bases, and 4 bases stayed unmatched. This CDR3 region has 15 residues. Germline lookup yields CDR1 SGHAT and CDR2 FQNNGV. The CDR3 DNA reads TGTGCCAGCAGCTTATACAGGGGGCTCGACTATGGCTACACCTTC. Its translation: CASSLYRGLDYGYTF.

The chain has TRBV5-1 and TRBJ2-5; 13 bases are a match to TRBD2. The CDR3 has 16 residues. Germline V CDR1 and CDR2: SGHRS, YFSETQ. Trimming took 4 bases from V and 2 from J; bases not matched to a gene: 5. The chain's CDR3 is CASSAGLAGRQETQYF. In DNA, the CDR3 is TGCGCCAGCAGCGCGGGACTAGCGGGGAGGCAAGAGACCCAGTACTTC.

The CDR3, as DNA: TGTGCCAGCACCGAGGTCGGGCTATTCCCTCGGAGCGGCTACACCTTC. Translation gives CASTEVGLFPRSGYTF. This sequence joins TRBV6-6 and TRBJ1-2; D is unclear. The germline V and J ends were trimmed by 7 bases and 8 bases, with 26 bases remaining between them. Germline assignment: CDR1 MNHNY and CDR2 SVGAGI (reference sequence). This CDR3 has 16 residues.

The chain carries TRBV11-1 and TRBJ2-1, with 16 bases lining up with TRBD2. Germline-derived CDR1 and CDR2 are SGHAT and FQDESV (reference sequence). V lost 5 bases to trimming and J lost 2 bases; unmatched junction nucleotides: 3. The CDR3 is made up of 17 amino acids. CDR3 protein: CASSPGTSGRAYNEQFF. The CDR3 DNA reads TGTGCCAGCAGCCCCGGGACTAGCGGGAGGGCCTACAATGAGCAGTTCTTC.

This chain joins TRBV7-3 and TRBJ2-1; 15 nucleotides line up with TRBD2. J was trimmed by 7 bases and V by 2 bases; bases with no gene match: 0. This CDR3 spans 15 amino acids. The germline gives CDR1 SGHTA, CDR2 FQGTGA. This chain's CDR3 is CASSLGTSGRNEQFF. The CDR3 DNA reads as TGTGCCAGCAGCTTAGGGACTAGCGGGAGGAATGAGCAGTTCTTC.

This chain links TRBV9 with TRBJ2-3; TRBD2 agrees at 9 bases. Per germline, CDR1 SGDLS and CDR2 YYNGEE. J gave up 2 bases and V 0 bases, and 4 bases lay outside the gene matches. The CDR3 is made up of 16 amino acids. In DNA form, the CDR3 reads TGTGCCAGCAGCGTAGAGGTAGCGGGAGACACAGATACGCAGTATTTT. The encoded protein is CASSVEVAGDTDTQYF.

This clone was counted a single time. This rearrangement joins TRBV15 to TRBJ2-7; TRBD2 matches 14 bases. The CDR3 extends over 17 amino acids. The trim removed 0 bases at V and 4 bases at J, leaving 5 bases unmatched. In germline, CDR1 is LNHNV, CDR2 YYDKDF (reference sequence). For the CDR3, the DNA is TGTGCCACCAGCAGAGATGGGACTAGCGGGAGCCCTTACGAGCAGTACTTC. Translation: CATSRDGTSGSPYEQYF.

The J gene is TRBJ1-4, the V gene TRBV19, with a tentative D call TRBD1 (6 bases). The ends were cut back, 5 bases at V and 2 bases at J, with 15 bases in the middle. CDR1 and CDR2 (germline): LNHDA, SQIVND (reference sequence). The CDR3 loop spans 16 amino acids. The CDR3 bases are TGTGCCAGTAGTCTTCGACAGGACGAGACTAATGAAAAACTGTTTTTT. This translates into CASSLRQDETNEKLFF.

This clone was seen just once. The genes are TRBV18 and TRBJ2-1; 12 bases line up with TRBD2. CDR1 KGHSH and CDR2 LQKENI come from the germline V gene. The CDR3 totals 14 residues. V lost 6 bases to trimming and J lost 4 bases; unmatched junction nucleotides: 1. The CDR3 nucleotides are TGTGCCAGCTCCGGGACTAGCGGGTACAATGAGCAGTTCTTC. It is translated as CASSGTSGYNEQFF.

This sequence joins TRBV5-6 and TRBJ2-2, with 8 positions matching TRBD1. The CDR3 totals 16 residues. Germline V CDR1 and CDR2: SGHDT, YYEEEE. After removal of 1 base from V and 3 bases from J, the junction contained 5 bases not matched to a gene. CDR3 nucleotide sequence: TGTGCCAGCAGCTTGACCTCGGACAGGGACACCGGGGAGCTGTTTTTT. This codes for CASSLTSDRDTGELFF. Full variable domain (remainder filled in from reference TRBV5-6 and TRBJ2-2): DAGVTQSPTHLIKTRGQQVTLRCSPKSGHDTVSWYQQALGQGPQFIFQYYEEEERQRGNFPDRFSGHQFPNYSSELNVNALLLGDSALYLCASSLTSDRDTGELFFGEGSRLTVL.